This T cell receptor (beta chain) was recorded in a study of PD-1 blockade in classical Hodgkin lymphoma. Measured with immunoSEQ multiplex PCR; TCRdb has only the in-frame clones, and not every one. The table shows about 46,000 clones, with approximately 76% occurring only once. Germline CDR1 LNHDA, CDR2 SQIVND (reference sequence). The CDR3 totals 16 residues. V gave up 5 bases and J gave up 0 bases; unmatched junction bases: 7. A remark on this clone: Additional DNA sequences in this sample encode the identical CDR3.

Time point given: cycle 4 day 1 (C4D1), after more than 5 weeks of nivolumab. Brentuximab vedotin exposure varied, and every patient relapsed after autologous stem cell transplantation. The chain couples TRBV19 to TRBJ1-5, with TRBD1 matching over 7 bases. This receptor was identified in a human donor with classical Hodgkin lymphoma. This specimen consisted of peripheral blood mononuclear cells (PBMCs), obtained before the fourth cycle of nivolumab. Here the CDR3 reads CASSRPGQVSNQPQHF. CDR3 DNA: TGTGCCAGTAGTCGCCCCGGACAGGTTAGCAATCAGCCCCAGCATTTT.